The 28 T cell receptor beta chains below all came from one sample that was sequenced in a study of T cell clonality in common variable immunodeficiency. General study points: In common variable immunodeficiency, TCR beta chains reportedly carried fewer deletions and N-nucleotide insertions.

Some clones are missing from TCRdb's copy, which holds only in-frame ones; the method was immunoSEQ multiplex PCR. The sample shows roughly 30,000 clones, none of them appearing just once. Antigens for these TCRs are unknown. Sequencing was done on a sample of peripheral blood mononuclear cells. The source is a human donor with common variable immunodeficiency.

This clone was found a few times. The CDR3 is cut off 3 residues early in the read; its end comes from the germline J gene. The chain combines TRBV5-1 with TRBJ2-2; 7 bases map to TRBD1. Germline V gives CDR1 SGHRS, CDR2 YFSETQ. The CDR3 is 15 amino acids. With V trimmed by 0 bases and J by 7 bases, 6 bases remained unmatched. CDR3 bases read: TGCGCCAGCAGCTTGGAAATCACAGGGGTCGGGGAG. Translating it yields CASSLEITGVGE. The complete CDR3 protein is CASSLEITGVGELFF.

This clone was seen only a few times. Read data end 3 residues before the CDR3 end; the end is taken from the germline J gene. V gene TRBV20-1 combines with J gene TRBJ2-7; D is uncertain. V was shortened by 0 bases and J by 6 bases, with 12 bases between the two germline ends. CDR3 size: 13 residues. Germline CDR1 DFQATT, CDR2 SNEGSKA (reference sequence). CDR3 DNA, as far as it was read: TGCAGTGCTAGAGAGAGGATAACAGCCGAG. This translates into CSARERITAE. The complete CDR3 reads CSARERITAEQYF.

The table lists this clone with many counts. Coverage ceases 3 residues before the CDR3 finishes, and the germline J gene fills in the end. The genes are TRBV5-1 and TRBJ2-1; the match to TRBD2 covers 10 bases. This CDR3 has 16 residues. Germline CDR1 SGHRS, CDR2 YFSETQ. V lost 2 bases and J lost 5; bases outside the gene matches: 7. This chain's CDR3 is CASSFTLAGADNEQFF. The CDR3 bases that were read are TGCGCCAGCAGCTTCACTCTAGCGGGAGCTGACAATGAG.

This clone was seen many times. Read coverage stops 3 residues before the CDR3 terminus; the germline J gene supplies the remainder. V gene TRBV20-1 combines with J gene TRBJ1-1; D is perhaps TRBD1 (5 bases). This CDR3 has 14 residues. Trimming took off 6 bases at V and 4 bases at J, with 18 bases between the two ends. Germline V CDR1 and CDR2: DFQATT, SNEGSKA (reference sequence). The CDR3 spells CSATTAGGGTEAFF. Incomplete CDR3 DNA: TGCAGTGCCACCACAGCCGGGGGAGGCACTGAA.

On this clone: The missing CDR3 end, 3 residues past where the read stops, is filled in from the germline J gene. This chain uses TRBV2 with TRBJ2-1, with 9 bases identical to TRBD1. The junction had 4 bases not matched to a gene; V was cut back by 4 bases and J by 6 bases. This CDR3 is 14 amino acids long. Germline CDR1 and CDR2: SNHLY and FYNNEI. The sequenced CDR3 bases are TGTGCCAGCAGTGCCAGGACAGGGGCCAATGAG. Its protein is CASSARTGANE. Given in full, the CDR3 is CASSARTGANEQFF.

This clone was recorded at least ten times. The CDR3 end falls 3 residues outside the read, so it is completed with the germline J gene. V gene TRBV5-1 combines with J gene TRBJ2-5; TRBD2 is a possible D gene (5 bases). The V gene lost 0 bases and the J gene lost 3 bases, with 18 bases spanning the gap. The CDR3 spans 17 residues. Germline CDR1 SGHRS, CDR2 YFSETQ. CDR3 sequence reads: CASSLGRRLGLEETQYF. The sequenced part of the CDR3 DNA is TGCGCCAGCAGCTTGGGGAGGAGATTAGGGCTGGAAGAGACC.

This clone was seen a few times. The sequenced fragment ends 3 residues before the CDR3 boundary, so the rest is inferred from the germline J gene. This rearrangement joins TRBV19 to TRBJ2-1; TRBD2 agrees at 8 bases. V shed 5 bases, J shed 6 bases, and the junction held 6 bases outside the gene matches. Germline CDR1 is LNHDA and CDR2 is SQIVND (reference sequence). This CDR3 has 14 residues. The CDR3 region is CASSRGGVGNEQFF. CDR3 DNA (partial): TGTGCCAGTAGTCGGGGGGGGGTGGGCAATGAG.

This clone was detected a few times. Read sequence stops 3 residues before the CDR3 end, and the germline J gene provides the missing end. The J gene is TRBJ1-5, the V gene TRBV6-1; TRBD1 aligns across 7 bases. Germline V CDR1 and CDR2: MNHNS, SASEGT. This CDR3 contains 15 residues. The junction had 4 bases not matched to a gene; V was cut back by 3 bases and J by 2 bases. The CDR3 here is CASSDRQGGNQPQHF. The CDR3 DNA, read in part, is TGTGCCAGCAGTGACCGACAGGGTGGCAATCAGCCC.

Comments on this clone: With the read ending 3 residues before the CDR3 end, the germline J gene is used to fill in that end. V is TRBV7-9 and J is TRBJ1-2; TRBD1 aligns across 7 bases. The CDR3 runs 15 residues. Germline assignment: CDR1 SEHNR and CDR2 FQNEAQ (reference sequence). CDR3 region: CASSSIQGRHGGYTF. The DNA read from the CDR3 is TGTGCCAGCAGCTCCATACAGGGGCGACATGGGGGC.

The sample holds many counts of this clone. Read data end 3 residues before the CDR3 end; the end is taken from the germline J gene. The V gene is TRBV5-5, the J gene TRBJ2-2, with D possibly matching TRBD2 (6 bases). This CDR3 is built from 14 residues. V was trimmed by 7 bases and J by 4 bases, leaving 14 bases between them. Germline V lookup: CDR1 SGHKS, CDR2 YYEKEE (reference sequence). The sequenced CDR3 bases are TGTGCCAGCTCCTGGGACTTACCCACCGGGGAG. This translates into CASSWDLPTGE. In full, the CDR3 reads CASSWDLPTGELFF.

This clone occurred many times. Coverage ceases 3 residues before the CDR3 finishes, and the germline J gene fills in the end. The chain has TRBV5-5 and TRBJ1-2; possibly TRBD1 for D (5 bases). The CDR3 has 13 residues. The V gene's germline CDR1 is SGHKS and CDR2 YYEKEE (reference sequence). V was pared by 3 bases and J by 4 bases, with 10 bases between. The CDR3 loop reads CASSWPGSYGYTF. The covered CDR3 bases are TGTGCCAGCAGCTGGCCAGGGAGCTATGGC.

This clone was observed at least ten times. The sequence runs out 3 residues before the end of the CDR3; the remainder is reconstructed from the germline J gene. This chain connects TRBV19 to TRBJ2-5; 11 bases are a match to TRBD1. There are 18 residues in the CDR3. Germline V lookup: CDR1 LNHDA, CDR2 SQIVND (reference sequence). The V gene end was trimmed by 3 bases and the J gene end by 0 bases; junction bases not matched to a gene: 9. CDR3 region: CASSITAGTGGNQETQYF. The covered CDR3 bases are TGTGCCAGTAGTATTACCGCCGGGACAGGGGGGAACCAAGAGACC. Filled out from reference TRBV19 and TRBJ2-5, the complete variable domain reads DGGITQSPKYLFRKEGQNVTLSCEQNLNHDAMYWYRQDPGQGLRLIYYSQIVNDFQKGDIAEGYSVSREKKESFPLTVTSAQKNPTAFYLCASSITAGTGGNQETQYFGPGTRLLVL.

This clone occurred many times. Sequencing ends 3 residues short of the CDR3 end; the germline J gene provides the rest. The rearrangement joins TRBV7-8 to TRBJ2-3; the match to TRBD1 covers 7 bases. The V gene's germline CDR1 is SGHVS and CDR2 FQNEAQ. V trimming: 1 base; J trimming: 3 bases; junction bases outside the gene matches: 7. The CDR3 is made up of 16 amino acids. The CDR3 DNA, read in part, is TGTGCCAGCAGCTTAGTGGGACAGTCAGCTACAGATACG. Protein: CASSLVGQSATDT. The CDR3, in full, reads CASSLVGQSATDTQYF.

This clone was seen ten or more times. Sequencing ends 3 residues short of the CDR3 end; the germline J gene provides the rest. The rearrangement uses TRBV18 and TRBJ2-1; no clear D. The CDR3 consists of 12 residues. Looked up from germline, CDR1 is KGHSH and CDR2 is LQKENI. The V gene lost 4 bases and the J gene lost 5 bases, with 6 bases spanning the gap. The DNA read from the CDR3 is TGTGCCAGCTCACTTCAAAACAATGAG. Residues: CASSLQNNE. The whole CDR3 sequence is CASSLQNNEQFF.

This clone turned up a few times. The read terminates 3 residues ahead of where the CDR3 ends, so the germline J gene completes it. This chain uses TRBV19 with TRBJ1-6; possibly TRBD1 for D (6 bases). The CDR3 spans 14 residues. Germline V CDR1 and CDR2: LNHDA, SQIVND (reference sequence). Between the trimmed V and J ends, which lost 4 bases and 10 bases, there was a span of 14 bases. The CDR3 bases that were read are TGTGCCAGTAGTAGTGTCGGGGGGCCCTCACCC. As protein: CASSSVGGPSP. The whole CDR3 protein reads CASSSVGGPSPLHF.

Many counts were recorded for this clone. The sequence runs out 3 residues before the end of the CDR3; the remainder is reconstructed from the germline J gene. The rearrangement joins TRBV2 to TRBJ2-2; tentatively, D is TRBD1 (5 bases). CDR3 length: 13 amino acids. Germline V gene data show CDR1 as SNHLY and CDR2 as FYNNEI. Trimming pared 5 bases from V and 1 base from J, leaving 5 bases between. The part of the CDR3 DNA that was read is TGTGCCAGCAGTACAGGGAACACCGGGGAG. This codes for CASSTGNTGE. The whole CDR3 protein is CASSTGNTGELFF.

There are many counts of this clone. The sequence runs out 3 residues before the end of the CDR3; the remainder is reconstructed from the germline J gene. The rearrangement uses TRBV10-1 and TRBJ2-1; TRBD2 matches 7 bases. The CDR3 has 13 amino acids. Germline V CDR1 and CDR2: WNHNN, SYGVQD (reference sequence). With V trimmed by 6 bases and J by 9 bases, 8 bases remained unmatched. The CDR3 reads CASSAGVIGEQFF. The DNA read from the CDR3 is TGCGCCAGCAGCGCGGGGGTAATCGGTGAG.

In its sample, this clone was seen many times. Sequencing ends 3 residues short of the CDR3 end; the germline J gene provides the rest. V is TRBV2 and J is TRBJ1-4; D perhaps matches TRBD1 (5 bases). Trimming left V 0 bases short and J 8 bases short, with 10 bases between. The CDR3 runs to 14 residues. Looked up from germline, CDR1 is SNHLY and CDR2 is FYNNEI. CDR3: CASSEAQGYEKLFF. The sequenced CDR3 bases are TGTGCCAGCAGTGAAGCGCAGGGCTACGAAAAA.

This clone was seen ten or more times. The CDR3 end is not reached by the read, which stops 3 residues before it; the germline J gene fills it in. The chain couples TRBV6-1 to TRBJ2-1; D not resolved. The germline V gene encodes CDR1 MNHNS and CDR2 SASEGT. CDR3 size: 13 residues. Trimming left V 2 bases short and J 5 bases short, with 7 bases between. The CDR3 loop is CASSELRDNEQFF. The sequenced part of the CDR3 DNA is TGTGCCAGCAGTGAATTGCGAGACAATGAG.

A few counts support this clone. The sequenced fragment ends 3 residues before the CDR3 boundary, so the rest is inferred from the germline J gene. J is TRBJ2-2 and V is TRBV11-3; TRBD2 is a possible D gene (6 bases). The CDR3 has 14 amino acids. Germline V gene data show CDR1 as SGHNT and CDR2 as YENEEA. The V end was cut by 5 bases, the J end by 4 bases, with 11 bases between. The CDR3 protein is CASSPRRGTGELFF. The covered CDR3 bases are TGTGCCAGCAGCCCTCGGAGGGGCACCGGGGAG. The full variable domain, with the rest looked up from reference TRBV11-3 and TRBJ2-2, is EAGVVQSPRYKIIEKKQPVAFWCNPISGHNTLYWYLQNLGQGPELLIRYENEEAVDDSQLPKDRFSAERLKGVDSTLKIQPAELGDSAVYLCASSPRRGTGELFFGEGSRLTVL.

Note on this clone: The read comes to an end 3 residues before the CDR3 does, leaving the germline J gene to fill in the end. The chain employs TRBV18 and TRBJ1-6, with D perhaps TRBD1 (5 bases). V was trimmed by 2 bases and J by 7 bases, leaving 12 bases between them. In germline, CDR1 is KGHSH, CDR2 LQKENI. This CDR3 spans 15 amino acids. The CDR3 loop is CASSPGGRENSPLHF. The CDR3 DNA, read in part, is TGTGCCAGCTCACCAGGTGGCAGGGAGAATTCACCC.

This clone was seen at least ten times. The sequenced part of the CDR3 DNA is TGCAGCACCCGCCGGACAACCAATGAG. Translating gives CSTRRTTNE. The entire CDR3 protein reads CSTRRTTNEQFF. The V and J genes are TRBV29-1 and TRBJ2-1, with D possibly being TRBD1 (5 bases). The missing CDR3 end, 3 residues past where the read stops, is filled in from the germline J gene. In germline, CDR1 is SQVTM, CDR2 ANQGSEA. V was cut by 8 bases and J by 6 bases, with 14 bases left in between. The CDR3 totals 12 residues.

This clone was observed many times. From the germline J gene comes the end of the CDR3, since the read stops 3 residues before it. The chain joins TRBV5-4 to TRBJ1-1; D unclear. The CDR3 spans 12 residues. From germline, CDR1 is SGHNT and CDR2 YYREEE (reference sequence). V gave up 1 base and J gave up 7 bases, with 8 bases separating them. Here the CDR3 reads CASSLSRSEAFF. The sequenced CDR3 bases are TGTGCCAGCAGCTTGAGCAGGAGTGAA.

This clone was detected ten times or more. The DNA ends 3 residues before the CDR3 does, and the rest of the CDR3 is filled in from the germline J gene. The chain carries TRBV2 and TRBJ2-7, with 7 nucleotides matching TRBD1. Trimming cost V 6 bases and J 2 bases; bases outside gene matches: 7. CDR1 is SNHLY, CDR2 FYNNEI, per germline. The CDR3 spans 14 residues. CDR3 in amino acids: CASSDRQGTYEQYF. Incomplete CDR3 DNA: TGTGCCAGCAGCGATAGACAGGGAACCTACGAG.

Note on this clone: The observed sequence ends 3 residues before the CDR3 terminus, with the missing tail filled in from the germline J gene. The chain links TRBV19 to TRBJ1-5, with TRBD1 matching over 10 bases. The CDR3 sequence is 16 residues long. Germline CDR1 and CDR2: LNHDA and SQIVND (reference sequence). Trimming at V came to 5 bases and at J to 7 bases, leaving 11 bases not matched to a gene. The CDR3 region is CASSGRDRGAGQPQHF. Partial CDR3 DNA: TGTGCCAGTAGTGGTCGGGACAGGGGAGCTGGACAGCCC. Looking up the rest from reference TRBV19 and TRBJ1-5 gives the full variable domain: DGGITQSPKYLFRKEGQNVTLSCEQNLNHDAMYWYRQDPGQGLRLIYYSQIVNDFQKGDIAEGYSVSREKKESFPLTVTSAQKNPTAFYLCASSGRDRGAGQPQHFGDGTRLSIL.

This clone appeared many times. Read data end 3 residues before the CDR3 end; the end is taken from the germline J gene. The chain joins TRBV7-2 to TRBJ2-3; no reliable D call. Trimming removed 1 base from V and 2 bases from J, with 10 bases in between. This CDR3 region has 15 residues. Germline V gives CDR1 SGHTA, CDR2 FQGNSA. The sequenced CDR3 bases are TGTGCCAGCAGCTTAGTTGGCGGTTCCACAGATACG. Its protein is CASSLVGGSTDT. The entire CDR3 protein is CASSLVGGSTDTQYF.

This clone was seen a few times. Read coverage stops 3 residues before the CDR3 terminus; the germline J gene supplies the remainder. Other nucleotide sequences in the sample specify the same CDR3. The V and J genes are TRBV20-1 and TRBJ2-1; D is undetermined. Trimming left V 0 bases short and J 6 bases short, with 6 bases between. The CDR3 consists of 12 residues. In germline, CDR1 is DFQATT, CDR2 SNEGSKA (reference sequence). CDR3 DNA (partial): TGCAGTGCTAGAGATAACAGCAATGAG. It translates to CSARDNSNE. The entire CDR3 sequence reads CSARDNSNEQFF.

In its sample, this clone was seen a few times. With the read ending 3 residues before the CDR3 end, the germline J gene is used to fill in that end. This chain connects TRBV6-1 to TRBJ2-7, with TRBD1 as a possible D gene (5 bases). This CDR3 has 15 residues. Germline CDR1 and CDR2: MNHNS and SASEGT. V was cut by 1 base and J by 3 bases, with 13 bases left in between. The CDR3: CASSEEGMLGYEQYF. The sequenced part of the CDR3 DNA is TGTGCCAGCAGTGAAGAGGGGATGCTAGGCTACGAG.